The sequence of this TCR beta chain was determined in a study of blood T cell repertoires in COVID-19 (dated by TCRdb to about 2020). For context, the study as a whole: Collaborator samples came from the United States, Italy and Spain and covered acute and convalescent phases of COVID-19. The material from the prospective study consisted of cDNA or gDNA derived from T cells, B-cell-depleted T cells, or PBMCs. Subjects who had been exposed to COVID-19, were actively infected with it, or had recovered from it provided the deeply sampled blood TCRbeta repertoires that made up the dataset. A freely available public database, intended as a resource for researchers studying the immune response to SARS-CoV-2, is where the repertoires were released. The samples were drawn from the first 160 participants of the ongoing ImmuneRACE study and from 950 to 1,500 subjects provided by 6 global collaborators. Sample metadata almost always included a de-identified subject ID, COVID-19 status, age in years and sex. HLA class I and class II types, where available, came from metadata supplied by the sample provider rather than from assay-based typing.

Study-wide findings and limitations: The amount of clinical and demographic metadata varied by source and participant and was provided uncurated.

Whole blood was collected in K2EDTA tubes by collaborating institutions according to the institutions' own protocols. For TCRbeta analysis, collaborator samples were shipped as frozen whole blood, as isolated PBMCs, or as DNA extracted from either sample type. Concerning this clone: Its antigen remains undetermined. Nothing much larger sits one base from this clone, and base qualities are not available.

The immunoSEQ Assay, a bias-controlled multiplex PCR, was used to amplify TCRbeta CDR3 regions from genomic DNA. The study's processing was this. Nucleated cell counts per sample were estimated from amplification of reference gene primers within the assay. To quantify the absolute abundance of each unique TCRbeta CDR3 rearrangement, sequence reads were collapsed and filtered. For each sample, productive Simpson clonality was calculated as the square root of Simpson's diversity index over productive rearrangements. The clones in this table, taken by TCRdb from immuneACCESS, are in-frame only. Not every clone is retained; where verified, under half of the shortfall comes from an unresolved V gene, and the cause of the rest is unknown. D and trimming were read from the DNA, whereas the V and J calls and clone size are those reported in that table. This sample lists about 46,000 clones; under 85% were detected once. The ten largest clonotypes hold 8.8% of the sample.

From a lookup of the germline V gene (reference sequence), CDR1 and CDR2 are SGHNT and YYREEE. Unmatched junction bases come to 13, with V trimmed by 1 base and J by 8 bases. CDR3 length: 17 amino acids, cysteine to phenylalanine. The sequence is cut down to CDR3 DNA, 51 bases in frame from base 1. The chain uses TRBV5-4 and TRBJ2-1; 9 central bases correspond to TRBD2. Sequencing input: peripheral blood. The TCR comes from a man aged 55-75 years with acute or convalescent COVID-19. The CDR3 region has the sequence CASSLKASGVMGDEQFF. The DNA reads as follows: TGTGCCAGCAGCTTGAAAGCTAGCGGGGTAATGGGAGATGAGCAGTTCTTC.